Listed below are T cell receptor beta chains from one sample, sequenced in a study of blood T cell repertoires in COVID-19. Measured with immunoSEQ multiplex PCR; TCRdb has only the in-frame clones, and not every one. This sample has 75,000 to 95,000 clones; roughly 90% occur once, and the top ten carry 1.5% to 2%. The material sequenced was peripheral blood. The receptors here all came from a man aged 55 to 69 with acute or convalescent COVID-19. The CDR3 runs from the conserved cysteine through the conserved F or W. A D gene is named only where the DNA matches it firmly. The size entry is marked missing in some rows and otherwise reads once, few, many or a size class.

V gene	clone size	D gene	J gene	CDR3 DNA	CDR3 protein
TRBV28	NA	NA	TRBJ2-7	TGTGCCAGCAGTTCTTCCTACGAGCAGTACTTC	CASSSSYEQYF
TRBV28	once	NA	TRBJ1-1	TGTGCCAGCAGTTCGTCAGGGCCGGAAGCTTTCTTT	CASSSSGPEAFF
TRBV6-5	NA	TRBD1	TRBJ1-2	TGTGCCAGCAGTTACTCCCCGGACAGGGGCTACACCTTC	CASSYSPDRGYTF
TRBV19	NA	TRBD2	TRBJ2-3	TGTGCCAGTAGTATACGTAGCGGGACAGATACGCAGTATTTT	CASSIRSGTDTQYF
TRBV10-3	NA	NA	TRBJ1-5	TGTGCCATCAGTGAGTCTCGGGAGGGTACGAGCAATCAGCCCCAGCATTTT	CAISESREGTSNQPQHF
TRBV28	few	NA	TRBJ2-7	TGTGCCGTCAAGGGGCCAACGTGGGGCTACGAGCAGTACTTC	CAVKGPTWGYEQYF
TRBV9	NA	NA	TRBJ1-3	TGTGCCAGCAGCCCCCCGTGGGAGGGCTCCGGAAACACCATATATTTT	CASSPPWEGSGNTIYF
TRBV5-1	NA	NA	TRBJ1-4	TGCGCCAGCAGCTTGGATACTCGTAAAAATGAAAAACTGTTTTTT	CASSLDTRKNEKLFF
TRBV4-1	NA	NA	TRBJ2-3	TGCGCCAGCAGCCAAGTAGGGACTTTCCTGACAGATACGCAGTATTTT	CASSQVGTFLTDTQYF
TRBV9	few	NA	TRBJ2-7	TGTGCCAGCAGCGTAGGGGTCTCTGAGGGCTACGAGCAGTACTTC	CASSVGVSEGYEQYF
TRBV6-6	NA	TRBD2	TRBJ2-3	TGTGCCAGCACTCAACACGGGACTAGCAACACAGATACGCAGTATTTT	CASTQHGTSNTDTQYF
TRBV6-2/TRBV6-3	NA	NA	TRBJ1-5	TGTGCCAGCAGTTACTCCGCAGGGGTTAGCAATCAGCCCCAGCATTTT	CASSYSAGVSNQPQHF
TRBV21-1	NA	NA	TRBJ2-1	TGTGCCAGCAGCAAAGTGGGGACATCGTCGGGGTACAATGAGCAGTTCTTC	CASSKVGTSSGYNEQFF
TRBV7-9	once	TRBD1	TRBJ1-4	TGTGCCAGCAGCCCCTTCCCCGGGACAGGGTCAACTAATGAAAAACTGTTTTTT	CASSPFPGTGSTNEKLFF
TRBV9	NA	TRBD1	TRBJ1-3	TGTGCCAGCAGCGGTAGAGTGGGGACAGGCCGGTCGGGGGTATCTGGAAACACCATATATTTT	CASSGRVGTGRSGVSGNTIYF
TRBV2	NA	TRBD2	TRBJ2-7	TGTGCCAGCAGCGAGGGCGGGGAGGGGACTAACGAGCAGTACTTC	CASSEGGEGTNEQYF
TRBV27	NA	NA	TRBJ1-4	TGTGCCAGCAGTTTTTCCCAGGAGGATGAAAAACTGTTTTTT	CASSFSQEDEKLFF
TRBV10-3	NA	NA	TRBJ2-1	TGTGCCATCACCCGACTAGAGAAAAGGGAGCAGTTCTTC	CAITRLEKREQFF